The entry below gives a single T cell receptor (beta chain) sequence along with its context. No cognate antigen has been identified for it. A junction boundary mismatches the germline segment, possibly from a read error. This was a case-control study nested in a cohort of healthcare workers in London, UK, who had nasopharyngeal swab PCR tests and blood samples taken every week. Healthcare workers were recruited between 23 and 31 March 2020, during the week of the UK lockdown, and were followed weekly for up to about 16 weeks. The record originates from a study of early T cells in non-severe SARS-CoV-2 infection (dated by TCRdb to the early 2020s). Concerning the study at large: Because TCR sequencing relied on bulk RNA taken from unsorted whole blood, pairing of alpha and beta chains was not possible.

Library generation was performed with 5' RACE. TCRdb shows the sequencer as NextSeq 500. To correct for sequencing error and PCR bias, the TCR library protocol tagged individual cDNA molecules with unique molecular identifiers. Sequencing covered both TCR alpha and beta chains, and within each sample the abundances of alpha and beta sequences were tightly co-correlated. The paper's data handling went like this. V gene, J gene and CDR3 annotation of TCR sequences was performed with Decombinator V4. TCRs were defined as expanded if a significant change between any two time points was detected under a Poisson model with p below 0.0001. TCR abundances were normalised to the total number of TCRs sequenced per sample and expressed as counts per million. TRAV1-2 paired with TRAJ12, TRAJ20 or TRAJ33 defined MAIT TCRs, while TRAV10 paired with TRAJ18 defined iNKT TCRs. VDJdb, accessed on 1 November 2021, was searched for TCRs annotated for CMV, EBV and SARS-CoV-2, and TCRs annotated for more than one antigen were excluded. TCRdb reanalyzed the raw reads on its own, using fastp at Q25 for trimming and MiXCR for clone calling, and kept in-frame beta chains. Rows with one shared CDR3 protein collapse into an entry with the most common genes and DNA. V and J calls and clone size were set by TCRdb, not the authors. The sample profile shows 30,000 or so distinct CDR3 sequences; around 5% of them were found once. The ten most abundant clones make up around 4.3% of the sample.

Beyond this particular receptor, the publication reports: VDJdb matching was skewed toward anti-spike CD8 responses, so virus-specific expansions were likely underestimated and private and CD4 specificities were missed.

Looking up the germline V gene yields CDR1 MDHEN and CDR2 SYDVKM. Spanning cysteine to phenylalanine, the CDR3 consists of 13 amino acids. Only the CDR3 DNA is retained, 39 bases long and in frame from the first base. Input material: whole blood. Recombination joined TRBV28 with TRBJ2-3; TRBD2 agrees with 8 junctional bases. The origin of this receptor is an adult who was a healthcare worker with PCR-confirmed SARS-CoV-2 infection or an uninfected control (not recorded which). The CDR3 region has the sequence CAPGRGGERTQYF. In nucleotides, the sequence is TGCGCCCCCGGGAGGGGGGGCGAGAGGACGCAGTATTTT.